The 5 T cell receptor beta chains below all came from one sample that was sequenced in a study of T cell responses to AZD1222 COVID-19 vaccine. The assay was immunoSEQ multiplex PCR, and TCRdb's table has in-frame clones only and misses some. This table holds about 120,000 clones, about 91% found once. The starting material was peripheral blood, obtained on day 0 of AZD1222 vaccination. The origin of the receptors is an adult in good health.

This sequence joins TRBV7-9 and TRBJ1-1, with a possible D match to TRBD1 (6 bases). The CDR3 has 13 amino acids. CDR1 and CDR2 from the germline V gene are SEHNR and FQNEAQ (reference sequence). V was clipped by 1 base and J by 11 bases, with 14 bases between them. In nucleotides, the CDR3 is TGTGCCAGCAGCTTAGTGGGAGGGACATGGGCTTTCTTT. This codes for CASSLVGGTWAFF.

The rearrangement joins TRBV3-1 (or the pseudogene TRBV3-2) to TRBJ2-2, with TRBD2 identical over 8 bases. The germline gives CDR1 LGHDT, CDR2 YNNKEL (reference sequence). V lost 3 bases to trimming and J lost 6 bases; unmatched junction nucleotides: 12. This CDR3 is built from 17 residues. The CDR3 spells CASSQRVSGSYPGELFF. The CDR3, as DNA: TGTGCCAGCAGCCAGCGGGTGAGCGGGAGCTATCCCGGGGAGCTGTTTTTT.

The chain carries TRBV5-6 and TRBJ1-6, with TRBD1 as a possible D gene (6 bases). Trimming pared 4 bases from V and 4 bases from J, leaving 9 bases between. The CDR3 is made up of 14 amino acids. The germline CDR1 and CDR2 sequences are SGHDT and YYEEEE. As DNA, the CDR3 is TGTGCCAGCAGCCTCACAGGGTATAATTCACCCCTCCACTTT. Translated, it gives CASSLTGYNSPLHF.

V is TRBV2 and J is TRBJ2-7; 13 nucleotides line up with TRBD2. The CDR3 is made up of 15 amino acids. Trimming took 5 bases from V and 2 from J; bases not matched to a gene: 3. Germline V gene sequence: CDR1 SNHLY, CDR2 FYNNEI. The CDR3 DNA follows: TGTGCCAGCAGTTGGACTAGCGGGAGTACCTACGAGCAGTACTTC. Translated: CASSWTSGSTYEQYF.

CDR3: CASRGSSTDTQYF. The CDR3 region has the DNA TGTGCCAGTAGAGGGTCTAGCACAGATACGCAGTATTTT. The V call is TRBV19, the J call TRBJ2-3; D ambiguous. Trimming removed 6 bases from V and 0 bases from J, with 7 bases in between. This CDR3 is 13 amino acids long. Looked up from germline, CDR1 is LNHDA and CDR2 is SQIVND (reference sequence).